These 14 T cell receptor beta chains were all obtained from the same sample, sequenced in a study of regulatory T cells in long-lasting Graves disease. Arm-PCR of CDR3 regions and iRepertoire HTBI primers were the basis on which TCR beta libraries were built. TCRdb re-analysed the multiplex PCR reads in MiXCR, keeping a single row per CDR3 protein. The table shows approximately 690,000 distinct CDR3 sequences, with about 32% occurring only once. Time point: persistent/refractory GD, antithyroid drugs over 5 years with positive TRAb. From RNA extracted from PBMCs, the TCR library was made. The sequencing here drew on peripheral blood mononuclear cells (PBMCs), taken when the disease was refractory, from a patient treated with antithyroid drugs. The origin of the receptors is a female donor with Graves disease.

This chain links TRBV20-1 with TRBJ1-4; the match to TRBD1 covers 11 bases. V lost 0 bases to trimming and J lost 6 bases; unmatched junction nucleotides: 9. The CDR3 length is 17 residues. Germline V gives CDR1 DFQATT, CDR2 SNEGSKA (reference sequence). The CDR3 DNA reads as TGCAGTGCTAGAGAAATCGAAAGGGGACAGGGGGATGAAAAACTGTTTTTT. This sequence encodes CSAREIERGQGDEKLFF.

V is TRBV11-2 and J is TRBJ2-7; TRBD2 matches 14 bases. Germline trimming cut 6 bases from V and 5 bases from J; bases unmatched to any gene: 6. From germline, CDR1 is SGHAT and CDR2 FQNNGV. This CDR3 is built from 15 residues. CDR3 coding DNA: TGTGCCAGCAGGCGACTAGCGGGAGGGCAACACGAGCAGTACTTC. This translates into CASRRLAGGQHEQYF.

This clonotype was observed a few times. The chain employs TRBV28 and TRBJ1-2; tentatively, D is TRBD1 (5 bases). CDR1 is MDHEN and CDR2 is SYDVKM in the germline V gene. V lost 3 bases to trimming and J lost 9 bases, with 14 bases between them. This CDR3 region has 13 residues. The CDR3 bases are TGTGCCAGCAGTTTCGGAGGGACTTTTCGCTACACCTTC. It codes for CASSFGGTFRYTF.

The chain carries TRBV5-6 and TRBJ2-7, with 8 bases that match TRBD1. This CDR3 is built from 14 residues. Germline CDR1 reads SGHDT; CDR2 reads YYEEEE. V lost 0 bases to trimming and J lost 3 bases; unmatched junction nucleotides: 2. For the CDR3, the DNA is TGTGCCAGCAGCTTGGCACAGGGGGACTACGAGCAGTACTTC. It specifies CASSLAQGDYEQYF. The full variable domain, with the rest looked up from reference TRBV5-6 and TRBJ2-7, is DAGVTQSPTHLIKTRGQQVTLRCSPKSGHDTVSWYQQALGQGPQFIFQYYEEEERQRGNFPDRFSGHQFPNYSSELNVNALLLGDSALYLCASSLAQGDYEQYFGPGTRLTVT.

This clonotype was counted ten times or more. The chain is built from TRBV6-2 or TRBV6-3 and TRBJ2-7; TRBD1 aligns across 7 bases. The CDR3 consists of 15 residues. CDR1 and CDR2 (germline): MNHEY, SVGEGT. The V segment lost 5 bases and the J segment 7 bases; nucleotides outside the gene matches: 14. The CDR3 here is CASSLTRDRVWEQYF. In nucleotides, the CDR3 is TGTGCCAGCAGTCTAACCCGTGACAGGGTTTGGGAGCAGTACTTC.

The chain joins TRBV20-1 to TRBJ2-7; TRBD1 matches at 7 bases. The V gene end was trimmed by 0 bases and the J gene end by 6 bases; junction bases not matched to a gene: 14. Germline loops: CDR1 DFQATT, CDR2 SNEGSKA (reference sequence). The CDR3 sequence is 16 residues long. The CDR3 sequence: CSARDLIQGRFREQYF. The CDR3 bases are TGCAGTGCTAGAGATCTCATACAGGGGAGATTTCGCGAGCAGTACTTC.

A few counts support this clonotype. The chain uses TRBV12-3 or TRBV12-4 and TRBJ1-5; 7 bases line up with TRBD1. Germline trimming cut 11 bases from V and 8 bases from J; bases unmatched to any gene: 12. The CDR3 is made up of 13 amino acids. The CDR3 nucleotides read TGTGCCTGCCACAGGGGTTCAGGGGAGCCCCAGCATTTT. It encodes CACHRGSGEPQHF.

The chain carries TRBV11-2 and TRBJ2-5; the D is unclear. The germline CDR1 and CDR2 sequences are SGHAT and FQNNGV. The CDR3 has 15 amino acids. V lost 0 bases and J 4 bases, leaving 12 bases between the germline ends. The CDR3 sequence is CASSLDLAVPETQYF. In nucleotides, the CDR3 is TGTGCCAGCAGCTTAGATTTAGCAGTGCCAGAGACCCAGTACTTC.

This clonotype was observed a handful of times. The chain carries TRBV12-3 or TRBV12-4 and TRBJ1-2; 9 positions agree with TRBD1. V lost 6 bases, J lost 4 bases, and 3 bases stayed unmatched. This CDR3 spans 13 amino acids. CDR3 nucleotide sequence: TGTGCCAGCAGGGACAGGGGCCCCTATGGCTACACCTTC. Protein sequence: CASRDRGPYGYTF.

The table lists this clonotype with a few counts. The chain recombines TRBV12-3 or TRBV12-4 with TRBJ2-7; 7 nucleotides agree with TRBD1. This CDR3 is built from 14 residues. J lost 7 bases, V lost 5 bases, and 11 bases had no gene match. The DNA of the CDR3 is TGTGCCAGCAGTCCGCGACAGGGCCTCGGGGAGCAGTACTTC. Its translation is CASSPRQGLGEQYF.

The chain employs TRBV12-5 and TRBJ1-1, with 8 bases lining up with TRBD1. The germline gives CDR1 LGHNT, CDR2 FRNRAP. The CDR3 has 14 amino acids. V trimming: 1 base; J trimming: 3 bases; junction bases outside the gene matches: 1. CDR3 residues: CASGLARGHTEAFF. The CDR3 DNA reads as TGTGCTAGTGGTTTGGCCAGGGGGCACACTGAAGCTTTCTTT. Filled out from reference TRBV12-5 and TRBJ1-1, the complete variable domain reads DARVTQTPRHKVTEMGQEVTMRCQPILGHNTVFWYRQTMMQGLELLAYFRNRAPLDDSGMPKDRFSAEMPDATLATLKIQPSEPRDSAVYFCASGLARGHTEAFFGQGTRLTVV.

This clonotype was observed many times. The CDR3 DNA reads TGCAGTGCTAGAGACAAGGCCTTGTCTTCCTACGAGCAGTACTTC. Its translation is CSARDKALSSYEQYF. This rearrangement joins TRBV20-1 to TRBJ2-7; D remains ambiguous. Germline V CDR1 and CDR2: DFQATT, SNEGSKA (reference sequence). The germline V and J ends were trimmed by 0 bases and 1 base, with 13 bases remaining between them. This CDR3 region has 15 residues.

The chain couples TRBV19 to TRBJ1-1; no firm D call. V lost 4 bases, J lost 0 bases, and 12 bases lay in between. Germline V CDR1 and CDR2: LNHDA, SQIVND (reference sequence). The CDR3 has 15 amino acids. The CDR3 protein is CASSTTVRLNTEAFF. Here the CDR3 DNA reads TGTGCCAGTAGTACTACGGTCCGGTTGAACACTGAAGCTTTCTTT.

This chain uses TRBV28 with TRBJ1-2; D not resolved. V dropped 7 bases and J dropped 5 bases, with 17 bases sitting between them. This CDR3 is built from 14 residues. Germline V gene data show CDR1 as MDHEN and CDR2 as SYDVKM. CDR3 sequence: CASTPDLIGYGYTF. As DNA, the CDR3 is TGTGCCAGCACCCCCGACCTAATAGGGTATGGCTACACCTTC.